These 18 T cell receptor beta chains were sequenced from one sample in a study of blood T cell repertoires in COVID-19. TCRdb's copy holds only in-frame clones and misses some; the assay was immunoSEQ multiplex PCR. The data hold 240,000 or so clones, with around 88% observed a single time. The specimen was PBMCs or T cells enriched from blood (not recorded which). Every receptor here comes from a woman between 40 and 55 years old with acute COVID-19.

The CDR3 loop reads CASSSRQGDYGYTF. The CDR3 DNA sequence: TGTGCCAGCAGCTCAAGACAGGGTGACTATGGCTACACCTTC. This chain uses TRBV11-3 with TRBJ1-2; 7 nucleotides line up with TRBD1. The CDR3 is made up of 14 amino acids. Per the germline V gene, CDR1 is SGHNT and CDR2 is YENEEA. Trimming took 4 bases from V and 3 from J; bases not matched to a gene: 5.

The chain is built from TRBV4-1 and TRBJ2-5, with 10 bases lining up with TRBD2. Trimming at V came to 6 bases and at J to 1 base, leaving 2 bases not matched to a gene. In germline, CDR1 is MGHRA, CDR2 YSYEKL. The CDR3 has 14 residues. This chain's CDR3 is CASRRTSGQETQYF. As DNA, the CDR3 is TGCGCCAGCAGACGGACTAGCGGCCAAGAGACCCAGTACTTC.

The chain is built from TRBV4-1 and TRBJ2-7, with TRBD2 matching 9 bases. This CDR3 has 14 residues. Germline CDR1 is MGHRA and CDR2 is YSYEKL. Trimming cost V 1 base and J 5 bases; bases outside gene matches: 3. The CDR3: CASSQVGGRDEQYF. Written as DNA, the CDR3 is TGCGCCAGCAGCCAAGTAGGCGGGAGGGACGAGCAGTACTTC.

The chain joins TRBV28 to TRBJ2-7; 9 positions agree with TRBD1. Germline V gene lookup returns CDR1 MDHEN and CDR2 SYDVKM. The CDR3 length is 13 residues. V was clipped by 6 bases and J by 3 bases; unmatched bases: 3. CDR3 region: CASRRQGVYEQYF. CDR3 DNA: TGTGCCAGCAGGAGACAGGGGGTCTACGAGCAGTACTTC.

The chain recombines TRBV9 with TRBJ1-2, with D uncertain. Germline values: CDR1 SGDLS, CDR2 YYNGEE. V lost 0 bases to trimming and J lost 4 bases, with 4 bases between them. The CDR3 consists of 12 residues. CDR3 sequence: CASSVGGYGYTF. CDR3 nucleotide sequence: TGTGCCAGCAGCGTAGGCGGCTATGGCTACACCTTC.

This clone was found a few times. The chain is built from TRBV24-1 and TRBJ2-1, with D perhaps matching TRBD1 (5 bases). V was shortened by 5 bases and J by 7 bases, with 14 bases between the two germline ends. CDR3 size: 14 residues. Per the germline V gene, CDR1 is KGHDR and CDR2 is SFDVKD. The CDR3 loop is CATSVAQGWNEQFF. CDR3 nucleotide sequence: TGTGCCACCAGTGTGGCCCAGGGATGGAATGAGCAGTTCTTC.

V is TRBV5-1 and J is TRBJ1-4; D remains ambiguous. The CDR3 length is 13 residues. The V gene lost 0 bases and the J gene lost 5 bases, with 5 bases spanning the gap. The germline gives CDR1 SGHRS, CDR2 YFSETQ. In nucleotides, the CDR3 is TGCGCCAGCAGCTTGGGTTTAAATGAAAAACTGTTTTTT. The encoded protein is CASSLGLNEKLFF. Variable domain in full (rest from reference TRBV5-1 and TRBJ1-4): KAGVTQTPRYLIKTRGQQVTLSCSPISGHRSVSWYQQTPGQGLQFLFEYFSETQRNKGNFPGRFSGRQFSNSRSEMNVSTLELGDSALYLCASSLGLNEKLFFGSGTQLSVL.

The chain's CDR3 is CASSWDSIKEEQFF. The CDR3 nucleotides are TGTGCCAGCAGCTGGGACTCGATCAAAGAAGAGCAGTTCTTC. V and J are TRBV2 and TRBJ2-1; tentatively, D is TRBD2 (6 bases). V shed 6 bases and J shed 10 bases, with 19 bases lying between them. The germline V gene has CDR1 SNHLY and CDR2 FYNNEI. The CDR3 has 14 residues.

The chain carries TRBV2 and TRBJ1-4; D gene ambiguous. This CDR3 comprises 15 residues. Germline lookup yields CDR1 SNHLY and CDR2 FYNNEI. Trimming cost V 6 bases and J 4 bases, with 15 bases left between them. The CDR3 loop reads CASRATESRNEKLFF. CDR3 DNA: TGTGCCAGCAGAGCCACAGAGTCCCGTAATGAAAAACTGTTTTTT.

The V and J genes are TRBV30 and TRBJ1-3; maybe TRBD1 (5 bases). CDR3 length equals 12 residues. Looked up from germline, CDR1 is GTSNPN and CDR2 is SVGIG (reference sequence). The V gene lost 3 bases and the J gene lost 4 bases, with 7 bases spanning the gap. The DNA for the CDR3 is TGTGCCTGGAGAGGGGTCGGAAACACCATATATTTT. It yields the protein CAWRGVGNTIYF.

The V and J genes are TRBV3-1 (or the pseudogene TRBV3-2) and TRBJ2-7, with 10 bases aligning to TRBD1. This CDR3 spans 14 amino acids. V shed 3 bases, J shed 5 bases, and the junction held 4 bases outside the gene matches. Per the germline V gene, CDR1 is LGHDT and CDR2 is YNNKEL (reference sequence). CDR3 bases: TGTGCCAGCAGCCAGGGACAGGGGAGGAACGAGCAGTACTTC. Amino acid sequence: CASSQGQGRNEQYF.

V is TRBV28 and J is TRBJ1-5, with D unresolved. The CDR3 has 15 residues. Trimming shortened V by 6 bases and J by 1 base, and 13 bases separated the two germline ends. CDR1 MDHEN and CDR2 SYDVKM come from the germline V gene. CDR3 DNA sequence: TGTGCCAGCAGCAACCGGGGAGGGAGCAATCAGCCCCAGCATTTT. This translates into CASSNRGGSNQPQHF.

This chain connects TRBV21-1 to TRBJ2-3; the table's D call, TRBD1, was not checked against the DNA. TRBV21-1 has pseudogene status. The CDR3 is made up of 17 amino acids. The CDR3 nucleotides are TGTGCCAGCAGCATCGCAAGAGGGGACAGGGTCGCAGATACGCAGTATTTT. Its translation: CASSIARGDRVADTQYF.

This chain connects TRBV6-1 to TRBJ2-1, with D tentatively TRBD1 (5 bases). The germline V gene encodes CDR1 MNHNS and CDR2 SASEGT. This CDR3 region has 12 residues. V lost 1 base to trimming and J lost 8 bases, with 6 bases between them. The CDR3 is CASSEVGDEQFF. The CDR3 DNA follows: TGTGCCAGCAGTGAAGTAGGGGATGAGCAGTTCTTC.

CDR3 sequence (DNA): TGTGCCAGCAGCCCCCCGGGGAGGAATTCACCCCTCCACTTT. Translated: CASSPPGRNSPLHF. The V gene is TRBV11-2, the J gene TRBJ1-6, with D hard to call. The CDR3 covers 14 residues. V shed 5 bases and J shed 7 bases, with 12 bases lying between them. Germline assignment: CDR1 SGHAT and CDR2 FQNNGV.

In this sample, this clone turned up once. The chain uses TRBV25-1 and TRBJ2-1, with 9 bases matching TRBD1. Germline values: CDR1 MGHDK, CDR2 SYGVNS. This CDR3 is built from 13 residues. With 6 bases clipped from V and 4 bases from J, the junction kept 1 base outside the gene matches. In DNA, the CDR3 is TGTGCCAGCAGAGGGACAGGGTACAATGAGCAGTTCTTC. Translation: CASRGTGYNEQFF.

The CDR3 region has the DNA TGTGCCAGCTCACCACGGGGGCAGGGGGCGTATGAGCAGTTCTTC. Encoded protein: CASSPRGQGAYEQFF. The chain links TRBV18 to TRBJ2-1, with TRBD1 matching 8 bases. The ends lost 1 base at V and 8 bases at J; junction bases unmatched: 7. The length of the CDR3 is 15 residues. Germline CDR1 reads KGHSH; CDR2 reads LQKENI.

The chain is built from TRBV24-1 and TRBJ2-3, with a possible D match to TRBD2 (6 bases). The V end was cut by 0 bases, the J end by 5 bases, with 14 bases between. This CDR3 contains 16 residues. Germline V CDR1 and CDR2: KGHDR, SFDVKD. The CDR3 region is CATSDLSAGSKDTQYF. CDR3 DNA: TGTGCCACCAGTGATTTGTCGGCGGGATCGAAAGATACGCAGTATTTT.